The next 4 T cell receptor beta chains were all read from a single sample in a study of technical replicates of blood from several donors (dated by TCRdb to about 2017). Library preparation employed the immunoSEQ multiplex PCR assay. TCRdb's version of the immuneACCESS table is confined to in-frame rearrangements and falls short of the full clone set. An unresolved V gene accounts for under half of the shortfall where checked; the remainder is of unknown origin. Present in this sample are about 66,000 clones, 88% of which were seen just once. 4.5% to 5% of the sample is in the top ten clones. Material for sequencing was PBMCs. The receptors stem from a human donor in good health. Some clones in this sample may be carry-over from other donors' samples.

This chain uses TRBV2 with TRBJ2-1, with 8 bases lining up with TRBD2. Germline values: CDR1 SNHLY, CDR2 FYNNEI. The CDR3 has 15 residues. V shed 6 bases, J shed 3 bases, and the junction held 7 bases outside the gene matches. The CDR3 sequence is CASRGFAGGYNEQFF. CDR3 sequence (DNA): TGTGCCAGCAGGGGGTTCGCGGGGGGCTACAATGAGCAGTTCTTC.

The chain employs TRBV10-3 and TRBJ2-1, with TRBD2 as a possible D gene (7 bases). Per germline, CDR1 ENHRY and CDR2 SYGVKD. This CDR3 has 12 amino acids. Trimming pared 8 bases from V and 7 bases from J, leaving 12 bases between. The CDR3 nucleotides read TGTGCCATCCAAGGGGGGGGAAATGAGCAGTTCTTC. This codes for CAIQGGGNEQFF.

This clone was seen only once. The CDR3 coding sequence is TGTGCCAGCAGCTTAGGGGCGGGAGGGTCCTACAATGAGCAGTTCTTC. The encoded protein is CASSLGAGGSYNEQFF. The V call is TRBV7-2, the J call TRBJ2-1; 9 bases are a match to TRBD2. V gave up 1 base and J gave up 1 base; unmatched junction bases: 2. Germline lookup yields CDR1 SGHTA and CDR2 FQGNSA. This CDR3 spans 16 amino acids.

This chain joins TRBV11-3 and TRBJ1-1; the D is unclear. Germline CDR1 SGHNT, CDR2 YENEEA. The CDR3 sequence is 13 residues long. With 3 bases removed from V and 0 bases from J, the gap between germline ends came to 5 bases. The CDR3 nucleotides read TGTGCCAGCAGCTTTACGGTGAACACTGAAGCTTTCTTT. Translated, it gives CASSFTVNTEAFF.